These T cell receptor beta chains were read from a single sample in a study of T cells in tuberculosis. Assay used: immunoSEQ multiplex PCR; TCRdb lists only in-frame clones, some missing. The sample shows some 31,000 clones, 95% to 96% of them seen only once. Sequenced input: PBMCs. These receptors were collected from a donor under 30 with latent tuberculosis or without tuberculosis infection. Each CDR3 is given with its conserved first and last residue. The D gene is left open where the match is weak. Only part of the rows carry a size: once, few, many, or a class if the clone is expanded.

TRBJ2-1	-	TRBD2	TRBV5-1	CASELTSGRLNEQFF	TGCGCCAGCGAATTGACTAGCGGGAGGCTCAATGAGCAGTTCTTC
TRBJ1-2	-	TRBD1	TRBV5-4	CASSWDRNYGYTF	TGTGCCAGCAGCTGGGACAGGAACTATGGCTACACCTTC
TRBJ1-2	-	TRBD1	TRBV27	CASSSQAGGAYGYTF	TGTGCCAGCAGTTCGCAGGCAGGGGGCGCGTATGGCTACACCTTC
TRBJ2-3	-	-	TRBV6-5	CASSYTFTGSTDTQYF	TGTGCCAGCAGTTACACCTTCACAGGGTCCACAGATACGCAGTATTTT
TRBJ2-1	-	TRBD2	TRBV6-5	CASSLKLAGYYNEQFF	TGTGCCAGCAGTTTAAAACTAGCGGGTTACTACAATGAGCAGTTCTTC
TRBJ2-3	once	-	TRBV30	CACRATDTQYF	TGTGCCTGCAGGGCGACAGATACGCAGTATTTT
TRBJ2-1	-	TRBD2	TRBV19	CASSIRTSGGIGEQFF	TGTGCCAGTAGCATAAGGACTAGCGGGGGGATAGGGGAGCAGTTCTTC
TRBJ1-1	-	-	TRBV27	CASSLGRVNTEAFF	TGTGCCAGCAGTTTAGGCAGGGTTAACACTGAAGCTTTCTTT
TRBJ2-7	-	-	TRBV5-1	CASSLDRVMYEQYF	TGCGCCAGCAGCTTGGACAGGGTAATGTACGAGCAGTACTTC
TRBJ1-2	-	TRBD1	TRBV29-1	CSVERGPGYGYTF	TGCAGCGTTGAGAGGGGGCCTGGCTATGGCTACACCTTC
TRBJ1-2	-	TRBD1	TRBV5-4	CASSAAQGARDGYTF	TGTGCCAGCAGCGCGGCACAGGGGGCGCGGGATGGCTACACCTTC
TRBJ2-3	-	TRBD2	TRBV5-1	CASSFAGGATDTQYF	TGCGCCAGCAGCTTTGCCGGGGGGGCCACAGATACGCAGTATTTT
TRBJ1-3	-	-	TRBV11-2	CASSLDFGHTIYF	TGTGCCAGCAGCTTGGACTTCGGACACACCATATATTTT
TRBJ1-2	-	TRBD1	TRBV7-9	CASSSDRGYGYTF	TGTGCCAGCAGCTCCGACAGGGGATATGGCTACACCTTC
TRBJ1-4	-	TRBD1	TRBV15	CATSTLDRGDEKLFF	TGTGCCACCAGCACCTTGGACAGGGGTGATGAAAAACTGTTTTTT
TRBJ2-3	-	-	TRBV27	CASSLGRLTDTQYF	TGTGCCAGCAGTTTAGGGAGACTCACAGATACGCAGTATTTT
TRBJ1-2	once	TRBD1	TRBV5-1	CASSQGQGKERGYTF	TGCGCCAGCAGCCAGGGACAGGGGAAGGAGCGTGGCTACACCTTC